The 27 T cell receptor beta chains below all came from one sample that was sequenced in a study of blood T cell repertoires in COVID-19. TCRdb keeps only in-frame clones here, not all; method: immunoSEQ multiplex PCR. This sample has some 200,000 clones, with around 80% found just once. The sample was peripheral blood. The receptors stem from a woman older than 75 with active or convalescent COVID-19.

CDR3: CASSKRGLGNQPQHF. As DNA, the CDR3 is TGTGCCAGCAGCAAGAGGGGGCTAGGCAATCAGCCCCAGCATTTT. The J gene is TRBJ1-5, the V gene TRBV5-6; 7 bases fit TRBD1. The CDR3 spans 15 residues. J lost 2 bases, V lost 4 bases, and 6 bases had no gene match. Germline values: CDR1 SGHDT, CDR2 YYEEEE. The whole variable domain, remainder taken from reference TRBV5-6 and TRBJ1-5, is DAGVTQSPTHLIKTRGQQVTLRCSPKSGHDTVSWYQQALGQGPQFIFQYYEEEERQRGNFPDRFSGHQFPNYSSELNVNALLLGDSALYLCASSKRGLGNQPQHFGDGTRLSIL.

This chain connects TRBV18 to TRBJ2-5; TRBD1 matches at 10 bases. Germline V lookup: CDR1 KGHSH, CDR2 LQKENI. V shed 4 bases, J shed 1 base, and the junction held 6 bases outside the gene matches. The CDR3 is 16 amino acids. Here the CDR3 reads CASSQMDRGFQETQYF. The DNA for the CDR3 is TGTGCCAGCTCACAAATGGACAGGGGGTTCCAAGAGACCCAGTACTTC.

The V gene is TRBV6-2 or TRBV6-3, the J gene TRBJ1-2; no reliable D call. Between the trimmed V and J ends, which lost 0 bases and 3 bases, there was a span of 5 bases. The CDR3 is 13 residues long. The germline gives CDR1 MNHEY, CDR2 SVGEGT. Here the CDR3 reads CASSYSLHYGYTF. In DNA form, the CDR3 reads TGTGCCAGCAGTTACTCACTCCACTATGGCTACACCTTC.

This clone was counted a few times. J is TRBJ2-7 and V is TRBV19; TRBD2 might be the D (7 bases). This CDR3 spans 14 amino acids. Trimming took 4 bases from V and 3 from J, leaving 13 bases between them. The germline V gene has CDR1 LNHDA and CDR2 SQIVND (reference sequence). DNA of the CDR3: TGTGCCAGTAGTACCAGGGGCGGGAGCTACGAGCAGTACTTC. Translation: CASSTRGGSYEQYF. Drawing the rest from reference TRBV19 and TRBJ2-7, the complete variable domain is DGGITQSPKYLFRKEGQNVTLSCEQNLNHDAMYWYRQDPGQGLRLIYYSQIVNDFQKGDIAEGYSVSREKKESFPLTVTSAQKNPTAFYLCASSTRGGSYEQYFGPGTRLTVT.

The rearrangement uses TRBV7-2 and TRBJ1-2, with D perhaps TRBD1 (6 bases). The CDR3 totals 15 residues. V shed 6 bases and J shed 7 bases, with 21 bases lying between them. Germline CDR1 and CDR2: SGHTA and FQGNSA. The CDR3 region is CASSHEEGGYGGYTF. In DNA, the CDR3 is TGTGCCAGCAGTCACGAGGAGGGGGGGTATGGTGGCTACACCTTC.

The J gene is TRBJ2-7, the V gene TRBV7-2, with 9 bases that match TRBD2. V lost 5 bases and J lost 3; bases outside the gene matches: 8. CDR3 length: 15 amino acids. CDR1 is SGHTA, CDR2 FQGNSA, per germline. CDR3 bases: TGTGCCAGCAGCATGACTAGCGGACTCAACTACGAGCAGTACTTC. Amino acids: CASSMTSGLNYEQYF.

The rearrangement joins TRBV9 to TRBJ2-3; 12 bases agree with TRBD1. The CDR3 runs to 15 residues. Germline-derived CDR1 and CDR2 are SGDLS and YYNGEE. V was clipped by 0 bases and J by 9 bases; unmatched bases: 5. The CDR3 here is CASSVGGQGARTQYF. The DNA for the CDR3 is TGTGCCAGCAGCGTAGGGGGACAGGGGGCGAGGACGCAGTATTTT.

The chain carries TRBV3-1 (or the pseudogene TRBV3-2) and TRBJ2-5; D is unresolved. CDR1 and CDR2 (germline): LGHDT, YNNKEL (reference sequence). V lost 4 bases and J 7 bases, leaving 10 bases between the germline ends. The CDR3 covers 12 residues. CDR3 bases: TGTGCCAGCAGCCCGAACACGGGGACCCAGTACTTC. Translating gives CASSPNTGTQYF.

This CDR3 reads CASSPTAGNTEAFF. The CDR3 DNA follows: TGTGCCAGCTCACCGACAGCAGGGAACACTGAAGCTTTCTTT. V usage is TRBV18 and J usage is TRBJ1-1, with a tentative D call TRBD1 (5 bases). The CDR3 runs to 14 residues. Looked up from germline, CDR1 is KGHSH and CDR2 is LQKENI. Trimming removed 3 bases at V and 1 base at J, with 9 bases between.

This clone was seen a few times. V usage is TRBV27 and J usage is TRBJ1-3; D gene unclear. CDR1 MNHEY and CDR2 SMNVEV come from the germline V gene (reference sequence). This CDR3 spans 13 amino acids. Trimming shortened V by 8 bases and J by 4 bases, and 12 bases separated the two germline ends. This CDR3 is CASRGQKGNTIYF. In nucleotides, the CDR3 is TGTGCCAGCCGAGGGCAGAAGGGAAACACCATATATTTT.

This chain connects TRBV5-1 to TRBJ2-4; tentative D call: TRBD1 (7 bases). Trimming took off 3 bases at V and 0 bases at J, with 16 bases between the two ends. The CDR3 is 17 amino acids. CDR1 is SGHRS and CDR2 is YFSETQ in the germline V gene. CDR3 amino acids: CASSSRPGGLAKNIQYF. In DNA, the CDR3 is TGCGCCAGCAGCTCCAGACCAGGGGGGCTAGCCAAAAACATTCAGTACTTC.

The rearrangement joins TRBV4-2 to TRBJ2-1; 16 bases align to TRBD2. Germline CDR1 is LGHNA and CDR2 is YNFKEQ. The CDR3 sequence is 20 residues long. With 0 bases clipped from V and 1 base from J, the junction kept 6 bases outside the gene matches. The DNA of the CDR3 is TGTGCCAGCAGCCAAGACGGTGGGACTAGCGGGGGGGTGTCCTACAATGAGCAGTTCTTC. Translating gives CASSQDGGTSGGVSYNEQFF.

This chain joins TRBV27 and TRBJ2-3, with 7 bases aligning to TRBD2. Germline values: CDR1 MNHEY, CDR2 SMNVEV (reference sequence). The V gene end was trimmed by 3 bases and the J gene end by 0 bases; junction bases not matched to a gene: 9. The CDR3 runs 17 residues. CDR3: CASSFQPSGTSTDTQYF. The CDR3 DNA sequence: TGTGCCAGCAGTTTCCAGCCTAGCGGTACTAGCACAGATACGCAGTATTTT.

The chain recombines TRBV28 with TRBJ1-2; the match to TRBD1 covers 8 bases. The CDR3 runs to 17 residues. The J segment lost 5 bases and the V segment lost 3 bases, leaving 14 bases of the junction unmatched. The V gene's germline CDR1 is MDHEN and CDR2 SYDVKM. This chain's CDR3 is CASSFATPGTGIYGYTF. In DNA, the CDR3 is TGTGCCAGCAGTTTCGCTACCCCCGGGACAGGAATTTATGGCTACACCTTC.

This clone was seen a single time. V is TRBV4-2 and J is TRBJ2-7, with D perhaps TRBD2 (6 bases). The germline gives CDR1 LGHNA, CDR2 YNFKEQ. CDR3 size: 16 residues. The ends were cut back, 4 bases at V and 3 bases at J, with 19 bases in the middle. CDR3 residues: CASSRMLTGLLYEQYF. CDR3 nucleotide sequence: TGTGCCAGCAGCCGAATGCTGACGGGACTCCTCTACGAGCAGTACTTC.

This clone turned up a few times. The V and J genes are TRBV27 and TRBJ1-2; TRBD1 agrees at 7 bases. The CDR3 contains 13 residues. Germline CDR1 is MNHEY and CDR2 is SMNVEV (reference sequence). J was trimmed by 0 bases and V by 8 bases; bases with no gene match: 3. CDR3 in DNA: TGTGCCAGCGGGACAGATACTAACTATGGCTACACCTTC. Protein product: CASGTDTNYGYTF.

V is TRBV18 and J is TRBJ1-2; D is unresolved. The germline CDR1 and CDR2 sequences are KGHSH and LQKENI. V lost 0 bases and J 0 bases, leaving 5 bases between the germline ends. The CDR3 has 14 amino acids. In nucleotides, the CDR3 is TGTGCCAGCTCACCACCGAGCACTAACTATGGCTACACCTTC. Translation gives CASSPPSTNYGYTF.

This chain links TRBV7-3 with TRBJ2-3; a weak D match, TRBD2 (6 bases). The CDR3 totals 15 residues. Germline CDR1 and CDR2: SGHTA and FQGTGA. Trimming stripped 1 base from V and 2 bases from J, with 10 bases between. The CDR3 protein is CASSLSGANTDTQYF. The CDR3 nucleotides read TGTGCCAGCAGCTTAAGCGGGGCGAACACAGATACGCAGTATTTT. The complete variable domain, with remaining parts taken from reference TRBV7-3 and TRBJ2-3, reads GAGVSQTPSNKVTEKGKYVELRCDPISGHTALYWYRQSLGQGPEFLIYFQGTGAADDSGLPNDRFFAVRPEGSVSTLKIQRTERGDSAVYLCASSLSGANTDTQYFGPGTRLTVL.

The rearrangement links TRBV5-1 to TRBJ1-6; weak D call: TRBD1 (5 bases). This CDR3 is 15 amino acids long. The V and J ends lost 2 bases and 5 bases respectively, with 11 bases between them. Germline V gene sequence: CDR1 SGHRS, CDR2 YFSETQ. The CDR3 DNA is TGCGCCAGCAGCTTTAACAGGCCCGATAATTCACCCCTCCACTTT. Its translation: CASSFNRPDNSPLHF.

V is TRBV19 and J is TRBJ2-7; unclear D gene. Trimming took off 2 bases at V and 0 bases at J, with 11 bases between the two ends. There are 15 residues in the CDR3. CDR1 is LNHDA and CDR2 is SQIVND in the germline V gene (reference sequence). CDR3 region: CASSIQARTSYEQYF. CDR3 DNA: TGTGCCAGTAGTATACAGGCACGAACCTCCTACGAGCAGTACTTC.

The chain joins TRBV29-1 to TRBJ1-1; D not resolved. V dropped 6 bases and J dropped 1 base, with 15 bases sitting between them. The CDR3 loop spans 14 amino acids. Germline V gene sequence: CDR1 SQVTM, CDR2 ANQGSEA. The CDR3 region is CSVRTQAGNTEAFF. DNA of the CDR3: TGCAGCGTGAGAACGCAGGCCGGGAACACTGAAGCTTTCTTT. The full variable domain, completed using reference TRBV29-1 and TRBJ1-1, is SAVISQKPSRDICQRGTSLTIQCQVDSQVTMMFWYRQQPGQSLTLIATANQGSEATYESGFVIDKFPISRPNLTFSTLTVSNMSPEDSSIYLCSVRTQAGNTEAFFGQGTRLTVV.

The CDR3 region has the DNA TGCGCCAGCAGTCATCCCCCGGGGTGTCCGCGGGGCTACACCTTC. Protein: CASSHPPGCPRGYTF. J is TRBJ1-2 and V is TRBV23-1; D not resolved. TRBV23-1 qualifies as an ORF whose function is uncertain. V was cut by 3 bases and J by 8 bases, with 19 bases left in between. The CDR3 totals 15 residues.

This chain connects TRBV5-6 to TRBJ2-7; possibly TRBD2 for D (5 bases). Germline CDR1 SGHDT, CDR2 YYEEEE. V was cut by 1 base and J by 2 bases, with 16 bases left in between. The CDR3 consists of 16 residues. CDR3 sequence reads: CASSLLSRRAAYEQYF. In DNA form, the CDR3 reads TGTGCCAGCAGCTTGCTGAGTCGGCGGGCCGCCTACGAGCAGTACTTC.

The rearrangement uses TRBV2 and TRBJ1-4; TRBD1 matches at 9 bases. The ends lost 3 bases at V and 8 bases at J; junction bases unmatched: 7. Germline V CDR1 and CDR2: SNHLY, FYNNEI. The CDR3 sequence is 15 residues long. CDR3 amino acids: CASSEPGQGGEKLFF. The CDR3 DNA is TGTGCCAGCAGTGAGCCGGGACAGGGAGGAGAAAAACTGTTTTTT.

The V gene is TRBV16, the J gene TRBJ2-3; D uncertain. This CDR3 has 14 amino acids. V was trimmed by 5 bases and J by 0 bases, leaving 9 bases between them. Per the germline V gene, CDR1 is KGHSY and CDR2 is FQNENV. The chain's CDR3 is CASSTGFSTDTQYF. CDR3 coding DNA: TGTGCCAGCAGCACCGGGTTTAGCACAGATACGCAGTATTTT.

This chain joins TRBV27 and TRBJ1-2; D may be TRBD1 (5 bases). CDR1 is MNHEY, CDR2 SMNVEV, per germline (reference sequence). V was trimmed by 0 bases and J by 7 bases, leaving 9 bases between them. The CDR3 consists of 13 residues. Here the CDR3 reads CASSLSGGTGYTF. Here the CDR3 DNA reads TGTGCCAGCAGTTTATCGGGGGGGACTGGCTACACCTTC.

The rearrangement uses TRBV2 and TRBJ2-7, with a possible D match to TRBD2 (6 bases). The CDR3 runs to 11 residues. Trimming took off 4 bases at V and 9 bases at J, with 10 bases between the two ends. Germline assignment: CDR1 SNHLY and CDR2 FYNNEI. CDR3 in DNA: TGTGCCAGCAGTGTCAGGGAGGCGCAGTACTTC. Translation: CASSVREAQYF.